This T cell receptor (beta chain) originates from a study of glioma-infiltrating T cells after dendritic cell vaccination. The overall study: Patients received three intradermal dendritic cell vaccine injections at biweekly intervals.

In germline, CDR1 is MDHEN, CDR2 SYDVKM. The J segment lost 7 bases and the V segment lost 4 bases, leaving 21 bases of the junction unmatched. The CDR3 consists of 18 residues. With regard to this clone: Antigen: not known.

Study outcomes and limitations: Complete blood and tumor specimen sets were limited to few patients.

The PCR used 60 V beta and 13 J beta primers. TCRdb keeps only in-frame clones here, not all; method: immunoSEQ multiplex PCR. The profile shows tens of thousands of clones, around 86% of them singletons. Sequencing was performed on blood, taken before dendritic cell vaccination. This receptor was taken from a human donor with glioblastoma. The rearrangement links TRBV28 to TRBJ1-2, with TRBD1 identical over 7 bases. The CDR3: CASSYLSPLSTGRFGYTF. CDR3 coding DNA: TGTGCCAGCAGTTATCTTTCCCCCTTATCGACAGGGCGGTTTGGCTACACCTTC.